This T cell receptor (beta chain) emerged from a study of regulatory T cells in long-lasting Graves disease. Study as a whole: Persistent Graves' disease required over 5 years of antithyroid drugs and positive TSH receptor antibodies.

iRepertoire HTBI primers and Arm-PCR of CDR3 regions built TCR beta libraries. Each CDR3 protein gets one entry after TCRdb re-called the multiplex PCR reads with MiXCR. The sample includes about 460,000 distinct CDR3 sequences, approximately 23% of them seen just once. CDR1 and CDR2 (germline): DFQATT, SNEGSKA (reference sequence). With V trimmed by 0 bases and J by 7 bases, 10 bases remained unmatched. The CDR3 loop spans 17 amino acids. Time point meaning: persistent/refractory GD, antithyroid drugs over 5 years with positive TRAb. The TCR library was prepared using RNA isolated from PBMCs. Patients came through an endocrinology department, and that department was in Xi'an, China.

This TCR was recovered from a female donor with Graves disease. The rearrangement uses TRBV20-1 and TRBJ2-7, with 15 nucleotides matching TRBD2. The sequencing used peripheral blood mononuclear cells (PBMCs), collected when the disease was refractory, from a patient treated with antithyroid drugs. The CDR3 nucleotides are TGCAGTGCTAGAGAGCCCTGGGGACTAGCGGGGGGAGGGGAGCAGTACTTC. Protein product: CSAREPWGLAGGGEQYF.